A selection of T cell receptor beta chains follows, all from one sample in a study of blood T cell repertoires in COVID-19. Method: immunoSEQ multiplex PCR; TCRdb's copy keeps in-frame clones and lacks some. The sample lists 30,000 to 35,000 clones, about 90% seen once, with 11% to 15% in the top ten. Specimen: peripheral blood. The receptors here all came from a man aged 60 to 69 with active COVID-19. The CDR3 runs from the conserved cysteine through the conserved F or W. Each record gives: clone size, J gene, V gene, D gene, CDR3 protein, CDR3 DNA. A D gene is named only where the DNA matches it firmly. Expanded clones get a size class; other rows say once, few or many, or leave the size out.

.,TRBJ2-2,TRBV6-5,TRBD2,CASSRGLAGAGELFF,TGTGCCAGCAGCCGCGGGCTAGCGGGCGCCGGGGAGCTGTTTTTT
.,TRBJ2-3,TRBV5-4,TRBD2,CASSLFLAGSTDTQYF,TGTGCCAGCAGCTTGTTCCTAGCGGGGAGCACAGATACGCAGTATTTT
.,TRBJ2-5,TRBV15,.,CATSRDIWTQYF,TGTGCCACCAGCAGAGATATCTGGACCCAGTACTTC
.,TRBJ2-5,TRBV6-6,TRBD1,CASSYPQGAGETQYF,TGTGCCAGCAGTTACCCTCAGGGGGCGGGGGAGACCCAGTACTTC
few,TRBJ1-1,TRBV5-1,TRBD1,CASSRGQGGGTEAFF,TGCGCCAGCAGCAGGGGACAGGGTGGGGGCACTGAAGCTTTCTTT
few,TRBJ2-1,TRBV27,.,CASSSDTRSYNEQFF,TGTGCCAGCAGTTCGGACACCCGCTCCTACAATGAGCAGTTCTTC
once,TRBJ2-1,TRBV27,TRBD2,CASSLVWGGRGNEQFF,TGTGCCAGCAGTTTAGTGTGGGGGGGACGGGGCAATGAGCAGTTCTTC
.,TRBJ2-7,TRBV20-1,TRBD1,CSASSMGQFQEQYF,TGCAGTGCTAGTTCGATGGGACAGTTCCAAGAGCAGTACTTC
.,TRBJ2-5,TRBV4-2,.,CASSRALSGETQYF,TGTGCCAGCAGCCGGGCCCTTTCAGGGGAGACCCAGTACTTC
.,TRBJ2-3,TRBV5-4,TRBD2,CASSLGGLAGGSDTQYF,TGTGCCAGCAGCTTGGGGGGACTAGCGGGAGGGTCAGATACGCAGTATTTT
.,TRBJ2-7,TRBV30,.,CALGRIIAYEQYF,TGTGCTTTGGGCCGGATAATAGCCTACGAGCAGTACTTC
.,TRBJ2-1,TRBV5-4,TRBD1,CASSSSRDRGRIEQFF,TGTGCCAGCAGCTCCAGCCGGGACAGGGGGCGCATTGAGCAGTTCTTC
.,TRBJ1-5,TRBV27,.,CASSLEGGTSTQHF,TGTGCCAGCAGTTTAGAGGGCGGGACCTCAACCCAGCATTTT
once,TRBJ1-6,TRBV27,.,CASSPGHGVGNSPLHF,TGTGCCAGCAGTCCGGGACACGGGGTGGGGAATTCACCCCTCCACTTT
.,TRBJ1-4,TRBV5-1,.,CASSLDGGYATNEKLFF,TGCGCCAGCAGCTTGGACGGGGGTTATGCAACTAATGAAAAACTGTTTTTT
.,TRBJ2-1,TRBV20-1,.,CSARPGEEQFF,TGCAGTGCTAGGCCCGGGGAAGAGCAGTTCTTC
.,TRBJ2-5,TRBV19,.,CASSIAGRAGQETQYF,TGTGCCAGTAGTATCGCCGGGCGGGCAGGTCAAGAGACCCAGTACTTC
.,TRBJ1-2,TRBV7-9,TRBD1,CASSLGQESYTF,TGTGCCAGCAGCTTGGGACAGGAGAGCTACACCTTC
.,TRBJ2-2,TRBV20-1,.,CSVGDTGELFF,TGCAGTGTAGGAGACACCGGGGAGCTGTTTTTT
.,TRBJ1-2,TRBV18,.,CASSPVDRRNYGYTF,TGTGCCAGCTCACCCGTGGACAGAAGGAACTATGGCTACACCTTC
.,TRBJ1-1,TRBV5-1,TRBD1,CASSAGTGGTEAFF,TGCGCCAGCAGCGCTGGGACAGGGGGCACTGAAGCTTTCTTT
.,TRBJ2-3,TRBV4-1,.,CASSQDTGLSTDTQYF,TGCGCCAGCAGCCAAGATACTGGACTCAGCACAGATACGCAGTATTTT
.,TRBJ2-3,TRBV18,.,CASSATGWGDTQYF,TGTGCCAGCTCTGCGACAGGTTGGGGTGATACGCAGTATTTT
.,TRBJ1-1,TRBV18,.,CASSPLGRGNTEAFF,TGTGCCAGCTCACCACTGGGGCGGGGGAACACTGAAGCTTTCTTT
.,TRBJ2-3,TRBV7-6,TRBD1,CASSFNRGEDTQYF,TGTGCCAGCAGCTTTAACAGGGGGGAAGATACGCAGTATTTT
.,TRBJ2-1,TRBV2,TRBD1,CASRWGQGSNNEQFF,TGTGCCAGCAGGTGGGGACAGGGATCAAACAATGAGCAGTTCTTC
once,TRBJ2-1,TRBV6-5,.,CASSYSRVYNEQFF,TGTGCCAGCAGTTACTCTCGGGTGTACAATGAGCAGTTCTTC
.,TRBJ1-2,TRBV5-1,.,CASSLGQGLGGYTF,TGCGCCAGCAGCTTGGGGCAGGGGCTGGGCGGCTACACCTTC
.,TRBJ2-7,TRBV11-3,.,CASSRDPREQYF,TGTGCCAGCAGCCGAGACCCCAGGGAGCAGTACTTC
once,TRBJ2-1,TRBV7-2,.,CASSLPPLLGQFF,TGTGCCAGCAGTCTACCACCCCTACTAGGGCAGTTCTTC
.,TRBJ2-7,TRBV7-2,TRBD2,CASSPRGRLAGGPFSEQYF,TGTGCCAGCAGCCCTAGAGGCCGACTAGCGGGAGGGCCATTCTCCGAGCAGTACTTC
once,TRBJ1-4,TRBV5-1,TRBD1,CASSLAGGTHEKLFF,TGCGCCAGCAGCTTGGCAGGGGGAACCCATGAAAAACTGTTTTTT
.,TRBJ2-7,TRBV4-2,TRBD2,CASSQVGGREGRRNEQYF,TGTGCCAGCAGCCAAGTAGGAGGCCGGGAGGGCCGTCGGAACGAGCAGTACTTC
.,TRBJ2-7,TRBV4-1,.,CASSQDLGPREQYF,TGCGCCAGCAGCCAAGATCTTGGGCCCAGGGAGCAGTACTTC
.,TRBJ2-6,TRBV27,.,CASSSGQTGANVLTF,TGTGCCAGCAGTTCTGGGCAAACTGGGGCCAACGTCCTGACTTTC